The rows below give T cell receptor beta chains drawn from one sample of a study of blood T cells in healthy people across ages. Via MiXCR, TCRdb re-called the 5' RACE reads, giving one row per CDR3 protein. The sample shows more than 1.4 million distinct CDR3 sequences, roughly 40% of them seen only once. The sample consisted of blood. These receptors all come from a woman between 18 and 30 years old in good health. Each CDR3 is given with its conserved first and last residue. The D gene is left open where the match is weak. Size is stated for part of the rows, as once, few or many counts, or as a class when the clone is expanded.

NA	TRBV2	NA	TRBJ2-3	TGTGCCAGCCGGACAGGTTATCTGGGACTGGTCACAGATACGCAGTATTTT	CASRTGYLGLVTDTQYF
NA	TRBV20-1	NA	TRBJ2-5	TGCAGTGCTAGCAGTATGGGGGGCAATGAGCAGTACTTC	CSASSMGGNEQYF
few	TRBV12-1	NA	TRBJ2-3	TGTGCCAGCAGCTCCATGACTAGTCAGACAGATACGCAGTATTTT	CASSSMTSQTDTQYF
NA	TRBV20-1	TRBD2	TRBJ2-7	TGCAGTGCTCTCCCCTCTAGCGGTTCCTCCTACGAGCAGTACTTC	CSALPSSGSSYEQYF
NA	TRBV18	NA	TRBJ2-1	TGTGCCAGCTCACCACCGAGCGACAGAGCCTACAATGAGCAGTTCTTC	CASSPPSDRAYNEQFF
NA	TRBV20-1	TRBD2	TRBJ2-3	TGCAGTGCTAGAGGCAGTGGCGGGAGGGGGTCGGGAGATACGCAGTATTTT	CSARGSGGRGSGDTQYF
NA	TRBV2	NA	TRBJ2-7	TGTGCCAGCAGTGGCGTAGAGTTCGGCGAGCAGTACTTC	CASSGVEFGEQYF
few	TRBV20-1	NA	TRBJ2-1	TGCAGTGCAATCAGGGACTCGGAGCCTGGTCTCCCTGAGCAGTTCTTC	CSAIRDSEPGLPEQFF
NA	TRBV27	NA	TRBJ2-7	TGTGCCAGCAGATCCCGACAGATGTCCTACGAGCAGTACTTC	CASRSRQMSYEQYF
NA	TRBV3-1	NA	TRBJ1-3	TGTGCCAGCAGCCCCCCAGGGGCGGCAGGAAACACCATATATTTT	CASSPPGAAGNTIYF
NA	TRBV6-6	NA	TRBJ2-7	TGTGCCAGCAGTTCCCGGGGGACACAGACCTACGAGCAGTACTTC	CASSSRGTQTYEQYF
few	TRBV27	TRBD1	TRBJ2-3	TGTGCCAGCCGAGAAGAGGGGGCGCCACTAGTGTCCGGACCCGGGAATACGCAGTATTTT	CASREEGAPLVSGPGNTQYF
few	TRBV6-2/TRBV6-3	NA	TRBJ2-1	TGTGCCAGCAGTTACTCGGGTTCGATGGAGGTGACGGATGAGCAGTTCTTC	CASSYSGSMEVTDEQFF
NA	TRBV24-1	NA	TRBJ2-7	TGTGCCACCGGGGTAGGTGATGTAGGGGACTACGAGCAGTACTTC	CATGVGDVGDYEQYF
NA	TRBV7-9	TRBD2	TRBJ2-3	TGTGCCAGGGAATCGGGACTAGCGGGAGTTGGCGCAGATACGCAGTATTTT	CARESGLAGVGADTQYF
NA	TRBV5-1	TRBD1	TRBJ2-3	TGCGCCAGCAGCCCCGGGACAGCGATCACAGATACGCAGTATTTT	CASSPGTAITDTQYF
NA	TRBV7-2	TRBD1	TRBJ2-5	TGTGCCAGCAGATGGGGGACAGGGGAGAATTGGCAGTACTTC	CASRWGTGENWQYF
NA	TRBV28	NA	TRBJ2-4	TGTGCCAGCAGTTTAGGCGTAGAGAACATTCAGTACTTC	CASSLGVENIQYF
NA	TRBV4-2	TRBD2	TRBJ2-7	TGTGCCAGCAGCCAAGGGCTAGCGGAGTACAATGAGCAGTACTTC	CASSQGLAEYNEQYF
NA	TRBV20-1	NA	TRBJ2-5	TGCAGTGCTAGAGCGCAGAGGATCAAGGAAGAGACCCAGTACTTC	CSARAQRIKEETQYF
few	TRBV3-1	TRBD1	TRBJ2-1	TGTGCCAGCGCTGGACAGGGCCCTCTATACAATGAGCAGTTCTTC	CASAGQGPLYNEQFF
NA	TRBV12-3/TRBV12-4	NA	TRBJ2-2	TGTGCCTGCCTGGAATCGATCACCGGGGAGCTGTTTTTT	CACLESITGELFF
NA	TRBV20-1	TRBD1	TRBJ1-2	TGCAGTGCTAGCGGACAGGGGGCGAATGGCTACACCTTC	CSASGQGANGYTF
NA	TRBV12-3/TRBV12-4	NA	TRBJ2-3	TGTGCCAGCAGCCCCGCCAGTGGTACGCAGTATTTT	CASSPASGTQYF
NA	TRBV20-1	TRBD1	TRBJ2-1	TGCAGTGCCCAAGCCGGACAGGGAGAGTTCTTC	CSAQAGQGEFF
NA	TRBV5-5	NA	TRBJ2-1	TGCGACTTAACCCCGCAAGACACCTACAATGAGCAGTTCTTC	CDLTPQDTYNEQFF
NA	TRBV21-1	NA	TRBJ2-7	TGTGCCAGCCGCAAATCCTCGGGGACCGAGACCTACGAGCAGTACTTC	CASRKSSGTETYEQYF
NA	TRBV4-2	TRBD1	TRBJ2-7	TGTGCCAGCAGCCAGGCGGGGACAGGCTACGAGCAGTACTTC	CASSQAGTGYEQYF
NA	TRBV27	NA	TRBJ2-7	TGTGCCAGCAGTTTATCCATCGGAGTCTTGCCGGACGAGCAGTACTTC	CASSLSIGVLPDEQYF